The table lists the clone carrying this T cell receptor (beta chain) with a few counts. Its antigen is not identified. Germline V gives CDR1 SGHRS, CDR2 YFSETQ. Between the trimmed V and J ends, which lost 0 bases and 1 base, there was a span of 5 bases. The CDR3 contains 14 residues. This record belongs to a study of T cell responses to AZD1222 COVID-19 vaccine. General study results and limits: With dominance at 160-218 and 743-854, vaccine-associated CD4 TCRs spanned spike. The donors showed a predominance of white British ancestry and of females, with possible underestimation of clonal diversity. None of the repertoires were sampled until the peak T cell response had passed.

Here immunoSEQ multiplex PCR was the method, and the copy in TCRdb shows in-frame clones only, minus some. The sample consists of more than 150,000 clones, around 92% of them appearing once. The receptor's source is an adult in good health. The material was peripheral blood, obtained on day 0 of AZD1222 vaccination. J is TRBJ1-3 and V is TRBV5-1; D may be TRBD1 (5 bases). CDR3 nucleotides: TGCGCCAGCAGCTTGGCAGGGTCTGGAAACACCATATATTTT. This gives the protein CASSLAGSGNTIYF. Combining the CDR3 with reference TRBV5-1 and TRBJ1-3 gives the whole variable domain KAGVTQTPRYLIKTRGQQVTLSCSPISGHRSVSWYQQTPGQGLQFLFEYFSETQRNKGNFPGRFSGRQFSNSRSEMNVSTLELGDSALYLCASSLAGSGNTIYFGEGSWLTVV.